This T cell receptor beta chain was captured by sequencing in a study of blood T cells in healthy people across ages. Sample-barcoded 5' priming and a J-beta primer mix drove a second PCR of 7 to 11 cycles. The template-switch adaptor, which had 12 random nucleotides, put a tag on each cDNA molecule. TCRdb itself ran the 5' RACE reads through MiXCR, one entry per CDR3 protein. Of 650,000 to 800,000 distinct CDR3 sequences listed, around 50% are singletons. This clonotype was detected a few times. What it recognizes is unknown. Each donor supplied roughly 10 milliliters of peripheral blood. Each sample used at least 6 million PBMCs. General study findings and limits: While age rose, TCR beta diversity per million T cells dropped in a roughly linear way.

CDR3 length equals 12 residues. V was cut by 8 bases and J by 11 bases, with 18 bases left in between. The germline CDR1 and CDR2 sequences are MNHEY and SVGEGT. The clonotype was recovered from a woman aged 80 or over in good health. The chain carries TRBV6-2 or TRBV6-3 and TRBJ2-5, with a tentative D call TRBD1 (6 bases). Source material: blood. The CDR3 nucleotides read TGTGCCAGCGGTAACTGGGACAATGAGCAGTACTTC. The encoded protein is CASGNWDNEQYF.